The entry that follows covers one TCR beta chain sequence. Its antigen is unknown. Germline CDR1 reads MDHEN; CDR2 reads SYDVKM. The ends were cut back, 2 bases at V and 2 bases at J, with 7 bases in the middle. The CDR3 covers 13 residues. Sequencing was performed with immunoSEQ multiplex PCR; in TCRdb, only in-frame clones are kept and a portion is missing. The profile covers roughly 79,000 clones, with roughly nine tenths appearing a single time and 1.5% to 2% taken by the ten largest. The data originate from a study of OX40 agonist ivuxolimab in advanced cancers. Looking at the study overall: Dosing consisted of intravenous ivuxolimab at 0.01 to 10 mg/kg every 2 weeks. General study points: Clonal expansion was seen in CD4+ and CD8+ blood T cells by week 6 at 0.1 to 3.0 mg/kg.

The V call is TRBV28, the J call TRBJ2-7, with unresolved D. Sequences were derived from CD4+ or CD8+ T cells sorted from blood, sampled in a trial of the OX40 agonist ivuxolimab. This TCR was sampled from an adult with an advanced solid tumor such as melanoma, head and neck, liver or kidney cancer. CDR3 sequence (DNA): TGTGCCAGCAGTTTAAGCAGCACCTACGAGCAGTACTTC. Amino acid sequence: CASSLSSTYEQYF.